Following are 17 T cell receptor beta chains from one sample sequenced in a study of preoperative IRX-2 immunotherapy in early breast cancer. Treatment described: preoperative locoregional IRX-2 cytokine immunotherapy. This table comes from immunoSEQ multiplex PCR, and its TCRdb copy is limited to in-frame clones, with some not included. The sample has around 88,000 clones; 86% are singletons. Source: tumor tissue, taken after IRX-2 immunotherapy. These receptors were collected from a human donor with breast cancer.

The rearrangement uses TRBV29-1 and TRBJ1-5; tentatively, D is TRBD1 (6 bases). Germline V gene data show CDR1 as SQVTM and CDR2 as ANQGSEA. The CDR3 covers 16 residues. Deletions cut 6 bases from V and 5 bases from J, with 23 bases between. The CDR3 sequence: CSVTITGSGADQPQHF. In nucleotides, the CDR3 is TGCAGCGTAACAATAACGGGGTCAGGGGCAGATCAGCCCCAGCATTTT.

The chain joins TRBV18 to TRBJ2-3; D gene unclear. Germline CDR1 is KGHSH and CDR2 is LQKENI. The CDR3 contains 15 residues. Trimming removed 4 bases at V and 0 bases at J, with 11 bases between. CDR3: CASSQTQLSTDTQYF. In DNA, the CDR3 is TGTGCCAGCTCACAGACACAGCTTAGCACAGATACGCAGTATTTT.

This clone came up once. The chain uses TRBV29-1 and TRBJ2-1; 11 positions agree with TRBD1. Germline V gives CDR1 SQVTM, CDR2 ANQGSEA. The V gene end was trimmed by 5 bases and the J gene end by 2 bases; junction bases not matched to a gene: 5. The CDR3 runs 15 residues. In DNA form, the CDR3 reads TGCAGCGTTAGGCGGACAGGGGGCCCCTACAATGAGCAGTTCTTC. Amino acids: CSVRRTGGPYNEQFF.

The chain couples TRBV19 to TRBJ1-1; possible D gene TRBD1, 6 bases. The CDR3 has 15 amino acids. V lost 5 bases to trimming and J lost 3 bases, with 16 bases between them. CDR1 and CDR2 (germline): LNHDA, SQIVND (reference sequence). The chain's CDR3 is CASSRLGQSDTEAFF. The CDR3 DNA is TGTGCCAGTAGTCGGCTCGGACAGTCAGACACTGAAGCTTTCTTT.

The chain links TRBV19 to TRBJ2-3, with D unclear. Germline V lookup: CDR1 LNHDA, CDR2 SQIVND (reference sequence). CDR3 length: 13 amino acids. Trimming removed 6 bases at V and 0 bases at J, with 7 bases between. CDR3 amino acids: CASRITSTDTQYF. In DNA, the CDR3 is TGTGCCAGTAGGATTACTAGCACAGATACGCAGTATTTT.

The V and J genes are TRBV18 and TRBJ2-1; 8 nucleotides align to TRBD1. The germline V gene encodes CDR1 KGHSH and CDR2 LQKENI. The CDR3 spans 12 residues. J gave up 7 bases and V 6 bases, and 2 bases lay outside the gene matches. The CDR3 spells CASSTGENEQFF. CDR3 in DNA: TGTGCCAGCTCGACAGGGGAAAATGAGCAGTTCTTC.

This chain connects TRBV18 to TRBJ2-7, with TRBD1 identical over 7 bases. This CDR3 has 14 amino acids. Germline CDR1 KGHSH, CDR2 LQKENI. V was pared by 4 bases and J by 2 bases, with 5 bases of the junction left unmatched. CDR3 DNA sequence: TGTGCCAGCTCACGCGCCGGGACAGCCTACGAGCAGTACTTC. Its protein product is CASSRAGTAYEQYF.

The V gene is TRBV19, the J gene TRBJ1-6; D unresolved. Germline V gives CDR1 LNHDA, CDR2 SQIVND (reference sequence). With 6 bases removed from V and 0 bases from J, the gap between germline ends came to 12 bases. The CDR3 extends over 16 amino acids. CDR3 sequence (DNA): TGTGCCAGTAGGTCCGCATCAAGCTCCTATAATTCACCCCTCCACTTT. Its protein is CASRSASSSYNSPLHF.

The rearrangement joins TRBV6-8 to TRBJ1-1; 9 positions match TRBD1. J gave up 6 bases and V 5 bases, and 10 bases lay outside the gene matches. Germline-derived CDR1 and CDR2 are MNHGY and SAAAGT. The CDR3 runs 15 residues. The CDR3 spells CASSLGQGKRSEAFF. The CDR3 DNA follows: TGTGCCAGCAGTCTTGGACAGGGGAAAAGATCTGAAGCTTTCTTT.

The rearrangement uses TRBV10-1 and TRBJ1-5, with 7 bases that match TRBD1. This CDR3 is 17 amino acids long. V lost 10 bases to trimming and J lost 1 base; unmatched junction nucleotides: 16. Germline V gives CDR1 WNHNN, CDR2 SYGVQD (reference sequence). The CDR3 sequence: CATLRGQRIVSNQPQHF. CDR3 nucleotide sequence: TGCGCCACCCTGAGGGGGCAGAGGATAGTGAGCAATCAGCCCCAGCATTTT.

The chain employs TRBV5-1 and TRBJ1-4; D uncertain. The germline CDR1 and CDR2 sequences are SGHRS and YFSETQ. CDR3 length equals 16 residues. Trimming took 4 bases from V and 2 from J, leaving 15 bases between them. In DNA form, the CDR3 reads TGCGCCAGCAGCCTCGAACCTTTGGCGACTAATGAAAAACTGTTTTTT. It yields the protein CASSLEPLATNEKLFF.

The chain is built from TRBV9 and TRBJ2-5, with 12 positions matching TRBD2. The CDR3 loop spans 17 amino acids. Germline V gives CDR1 SGDLS, CDR2 YYNGEE. V dropped 5 bases and J dropped 5; count of bases not matched to a gene: 13. CDR3 nucleotides: TGTGCCAGCAGTTCACAACCGACTAGCGGGAGTCTTGAGACCCAGTACTTC. This sequence encodes CASSSQPTSGSLETQYF.

The rearrangement uses TRBV28 and TRBJ1-1; D may be TRBD1 (5 bases). Trimming took 7 bases from V and 0 from J, leaving 9 bases between them. The CDR3 length is 13 residues. Looked up from germline, CDR1 is MDHEN and CDR2 is SYDVKM. The CDR3 region is CASKKGVNTEAFF. CDR3 DNA: TGTGCCAGCAAAAAAGGGGTGAACACTGAAGCTTTCTTT.

CDR3 protein: CARIRDRAPSGANVLTF. In nucleotides, the CDR3 is TGTGCCAGAATTCGGGACAGGGCCCCCTCTGGGGCCAACGTCCTGACTTTC. The chain joins TRBV19 to TRBJ2-6, with TRBD1 matching 9 bases. Germline V gene data show CDR1 as LNHDA and CDR2 as SQIVND (reference sequence). There are 17 residues in the CDR3. The trim removed 9 bases at V and 0 bases at J, leaving 9 bases unmatched.

The J gene is TRBJ2-2, the V gene TRBV16; no clear D gene. CDR3 size: 14 residues. CDR1 is KGHSY, CDR2 FQNENV, per germline. V was clipped by 4 bases and J by 1 base, with 7 bases between them. The CDR3 nucleotides read TGTGCCAGCAGCCCCTACAAGAACACCGGGGAGCTGTTTTTT. Its protein product is CASSPYKNTGELFF. The full variable domain, with the rest looked up from reference TRBV16 and TRBJ2-2, is GEEVAQTPKHLVRGEGQKAKLYCAPIKGHSYVFWYQQVLKNEFKFLISFQNENVFDETGMPKERFSAKCLPNSPCSLEIQATKLEDSAVYFCASSPYKNTGELFFGEGSRLTVL.

The chain employs TRBV9 and TRBJ2-3, with D tentatively TRBD2 (5 bases). The CDR3 runs 15 residues. With 3 bases removed from V and 0 bases from J, the gap between germline ends came to 11 bases. Germline V gives CDR1 SGDLS, CDR2 YYNGEE. This CDR3 reads CASSADWTSTDTQYF. CDR3 nucleotide sequence: TGTGCCAGCAGCGCAGATTGGACTAGCACAGATACGCAGTATTTT.

The chain has TRBV30 and TRBJ1-4; maybe TRBD1 (5 bases). V lost 2 bases, J lost 0 bases, and 13 bases lay in between. Germline V CDR1 and CDR2: GTSNPN, SVGIG (reference sequence). The CDR3 extends over 16 amino acids. The CDR3 nucleotides read TGTGCCTGGAGTTCGGGGCAGCGTGCAACTAATGAAAAACTGTTTTTT. Protein product: CAWSSGQRATNEKLFF.